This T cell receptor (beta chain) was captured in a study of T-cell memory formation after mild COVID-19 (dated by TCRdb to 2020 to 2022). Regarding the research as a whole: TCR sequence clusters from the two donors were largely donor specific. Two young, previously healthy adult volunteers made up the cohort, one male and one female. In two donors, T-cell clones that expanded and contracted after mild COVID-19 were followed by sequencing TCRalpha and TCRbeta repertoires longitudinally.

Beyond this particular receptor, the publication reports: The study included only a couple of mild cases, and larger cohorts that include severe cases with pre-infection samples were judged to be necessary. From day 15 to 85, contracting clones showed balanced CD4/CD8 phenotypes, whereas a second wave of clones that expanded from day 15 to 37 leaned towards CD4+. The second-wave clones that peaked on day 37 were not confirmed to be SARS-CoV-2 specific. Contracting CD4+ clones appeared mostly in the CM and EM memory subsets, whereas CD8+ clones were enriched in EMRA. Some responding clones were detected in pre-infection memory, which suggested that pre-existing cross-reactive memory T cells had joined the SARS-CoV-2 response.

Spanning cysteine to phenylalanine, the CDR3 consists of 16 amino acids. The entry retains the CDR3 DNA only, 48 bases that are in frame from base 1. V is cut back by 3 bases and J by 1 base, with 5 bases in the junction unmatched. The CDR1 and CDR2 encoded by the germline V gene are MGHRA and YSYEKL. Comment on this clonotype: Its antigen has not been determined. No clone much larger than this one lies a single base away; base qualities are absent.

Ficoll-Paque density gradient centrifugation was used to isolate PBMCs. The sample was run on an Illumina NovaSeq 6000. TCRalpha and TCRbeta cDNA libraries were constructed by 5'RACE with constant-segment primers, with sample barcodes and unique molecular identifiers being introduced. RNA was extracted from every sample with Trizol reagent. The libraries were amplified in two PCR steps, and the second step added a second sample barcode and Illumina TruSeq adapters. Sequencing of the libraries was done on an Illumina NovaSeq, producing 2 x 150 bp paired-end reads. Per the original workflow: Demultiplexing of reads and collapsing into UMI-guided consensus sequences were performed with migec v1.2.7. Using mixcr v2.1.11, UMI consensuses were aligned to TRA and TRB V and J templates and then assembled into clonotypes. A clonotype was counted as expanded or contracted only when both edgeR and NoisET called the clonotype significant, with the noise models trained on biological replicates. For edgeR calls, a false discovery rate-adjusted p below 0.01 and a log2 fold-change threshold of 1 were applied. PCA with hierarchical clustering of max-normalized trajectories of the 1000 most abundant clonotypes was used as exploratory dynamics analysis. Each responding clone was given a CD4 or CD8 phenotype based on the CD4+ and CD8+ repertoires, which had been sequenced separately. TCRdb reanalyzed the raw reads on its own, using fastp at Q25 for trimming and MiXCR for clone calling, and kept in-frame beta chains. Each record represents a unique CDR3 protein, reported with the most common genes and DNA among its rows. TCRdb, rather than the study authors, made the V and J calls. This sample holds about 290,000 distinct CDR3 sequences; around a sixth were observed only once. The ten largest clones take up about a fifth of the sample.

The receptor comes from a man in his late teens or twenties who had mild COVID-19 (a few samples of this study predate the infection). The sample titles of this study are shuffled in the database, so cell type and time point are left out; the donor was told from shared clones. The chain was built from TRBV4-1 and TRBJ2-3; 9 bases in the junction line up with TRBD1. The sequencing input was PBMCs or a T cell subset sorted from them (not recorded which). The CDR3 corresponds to CASSQAWTGGTDTQYF. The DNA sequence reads TGCGCCAGCAGCCAGGCGTGGACAGGGGGCACAGATACGCAGTATTTT.